Below are 5 T cell receptor beta chains sequenced from a single sample in a study of memory CD4+ T cells and cytomegalovirus serostatus. Profiling relied on immunoSEQ multiplex PCR, and the TCRdb table lists in-frame clones only, not all of them. The sample contains 40,000 to 55,000 clones, roughly four fifths of which appear only once. The sort gate was single viable CD3+CD4+CD8-CD45RO+ cells for memory CD4+ T cells. Specimen: memory CD4+ T cells from blood. These receptors all come from an adult in good health and CMV-seropositive.

The CDR3, as DNA: TGTGCCAGCAGCTCAGGTCTAGACAATGAGCAGTTCTTC. It encodes CASSSGLDNEQFF. This chain connects TRBV5-4 to TRBJ2-1; D is uncertain. CDR3 length: 13 amino acids. V was shortened by 3 bases and J by 5 bases, with 9 bases between the two germline ends. The V gene's germline CDR1 is SGHNT and CDR2 YYREEE (reference sequence). Using reference TRBV5-4 and TRBJ2-1 for the parts outside the CDR3, the full variable domain is ETGVTQSPTHLIKTRGQQVTLRCSSQSGHNTVSWYQQALGQGPQFIFQYYREEENGRGNFPPRFSGLQFPNYSSELNVNALELDDSALYLCASSSGLDNEQFFGPGTRLTVL.

V and J are TRBV4-1 and TRBJ1-6, with D tentatively TRBD1 (5 bases). The CDR3 is 16 amino acids. V gave up 3 bases and J gave up 3 bases, with 12 bases separating them. CDR1 is MGHRA and CDR2 is YSYEKL in the germline V gene. The CDR3 DNA is TGCGCCAGCAGCCACCCCCAGACAGTCTATAATTCACCCCTCCACTTT. As protein: CASSHPQTVYNSPLHF.

The gene calls are TRBV5-8 and TRBJ1-6; the D gene is possibly TRBD1 (6 bases). The CDR3 covers 14 residues. The germline gives CDR1 SGHTS, CDR2 YDEGEE. V was cut by 3 bases and J by 7 bases, with 11 bases left in between. The CDR3 reads CASSSGQTNSPLHF. The CDR3 DNA sequence: TGTGCCAGCAGCTCTGGACAGACCAATTCACCCCTCCACTTT.

The V and J genes are TRBV5-1 and TRBJ2-7; D ambiguous. V was shortened by 0 bases and J by 0 bases, with 7 bases between the two germline ends. The CDR3 loop spans 14 amino acids. Germline V gives CDR1 SGHRS, CDR2 YFSETQ. CDR3 nucleotide sequence: TGCGCCAGCAGCTTGGGGGCCCTCTCCTACGAGCAGTACTTC. Amino acids: CASSLGALSYEQYF.

The rearrangement uses TRBV7-9 and TRBJ2-2; no clear D. From germline, CDR1 is SEHNR and CDR2 FQNEAQ (reference sequence). The CDR3 is made up of 15 amino acids. With 1 base removed from V and 0 bases from J, the gap between germline ends came to 6 bases. CDR3 sequence reads: CASSLVPPNTGELFF. Here the CDR3 DNA reads TGTGCCAGCAGCTTAGTCCCACCGAACACCGGGGAGCTGTTTTTT. Full variable domain (rest looked up from reference TRBV7-9 and TRBJ2-2): DTGVSQNPRHKITKRGQNVTFRCDPISEHNRLYWYRQTLGQGPEFLTYFQNEAQLEKSRLLSDRFSAERPKGSFSTLEIQRTEQGDSAMYLCASSLVPPNTGELFFGEGSRLTVL.